One and the same sample provided the 15 T cell receptor beta chains below, sequenced in a study of cytomegalovirus exposure and HLA in healthy donors. In the PCR, 60 Vbeta and 13 Jbeta primers were used. Generated by immunoSEQ multiplex PCR, the TCRdb table keeps only in-frame clones and is missing some. The sample carries some 180,000 clones, about 85% recorded once. Sequenced material: PBMCs. The receptors originated from a boy between 2 and 10 years old in good health and CMV-seronegative.

The gene calls are TRBV9 and TRBJ1-1, with D possibly being TRBD1 (5 bases). CDR3 length: 19 residues. Germline assignment: CDR1 SGDLS and CDR2 YYNGEE. V was pared by 3 bases and J by 2 bases, with 26 bases between. CDR3 in amino acids: CASSATQGEPSGGNTEAFF. In DNA form, the CDR3 reads TGTGCCAGCAGCGCCACTCAGGGAGAGCCCTCGGGGGGTAACACTGAAGCTTTCTTT.

This rearrangement joins TRBV18 to TRBJ2-2, with 7 bases identical to TRBD2. Germline loops: CDR1 KGHSH, CDR2 LQKENI. J lost 4 bases, V lost 5 bases, and 7 bases had no gene match. The CDR3 runs 15 residues. The CDR3 bases are TGTGCCAGCTCAGGACTAGAACCCCTCACCGGGGAGCTGTTTTTT. As protein: CASSGLEPLTGELFF.

This clone has only a few counts. The J gene is TRBJ2-7, the V gene TRBV11-3; 8 positions agree with TRBD2. After removal of 5 bases from V and 4 bases from J, the junction contained 13 bases not matched to a gene. The length of the CDR3 is 16 residues. Germline assignment: CDR1 SGHNT and CDR2 YENEEA. The CDR3 region is CASSPAGADLTYEQYF. The CDR3 coding sequence is TGTGCCAGCAGCCCAGCGGGGGCTGACTTGACTTACGAGCAGTACTTC.

This chain links TRBV2 with TRBJ2-3, with a possible D match to TRBD1 (5 bases). V dropped 4 bases and J dropped 2 bases, with 16 bases sitting between them. The germline CDR1 and CDR2 sequences are SNHLY and FYNNEI. This CDR3 is 16 amino acids long. CDR3 nucleotide sequence: TGTGCCAGCAGTGGTTCTAGGACACGTTTCACAGATACGCAGTATTTT. Translated, it gives CASSGSRTRFTDTQYF. The variable domain in full, completed from reference TRBV2 and TRBJ2-3, reads EPEVTQTPSHQVTQMGQEVILRCVPISNHLYFYWYRQILGQKVEFLVSFYNNEISEKSEIFDDQFSVERPDGSNFTLKIRSTKLEDSAMYFCASSGSRTRFTDTQYFGPGTRLTVL.

The V and J genes are TRBV4-2 and TRBJ2-2, with D perhaps TRBD2 (5 bases). The germline CDR1 and CDR2 sequences are LGHNA and YNFKEQ. This CDR3 contains 17 residues. V dropped 4 bases and J dropped 4 bases, with 19 bases sitting between them. The CDR3 DNA follows: TGTGCCAGCAGCCGGAAGGAGGTAGTAGGGTTCACCGGGGAGCTGTTTTTT. Its protein product is CASSRKEVVGFTGELFF.

The V call is TRBV5-1, the J call TRBJ2-5; D possibly corresponds to TRBD1 (5 bases). The tail of the sequence fits TRBJ2-7 better, so the J call may be wrong. The CDR3 totals 13 residues. The germline V gene encodes CDR1 SGHRS and CDR2 YFSETQ. CDR3 sequence (DNA): TGCGCCAGCAGCCCGGAAGGGGCCTACGAGCAGTACTTC. It codes for CASSPEGAYEQYF.

The rearrangement joins TRBV11-1 to TRBJ2-7, with TRBD2 as a possible D gene (7 bases). The CDR3 spans 14 residues. Germline V gene lookup returns CDR1 SGHAT and CDR2 FQDESV (reference sequence). Trimming stripped 3 bases from V and 6 bases from J, with 15 bases between. CDR3 in amino acids: CASSFTQGGSEQYF. The CDR3 DNA sequence: TGTGCCAGCAGCTTCACACAGGGAGGGAGCGAGCAGTACTTC.

The chain employs TRBV7-6 and TRBJ2-3; D ambiguous. The CDR3 has 12 amino acids. CDR1 is SGHVS and CDR2 is FNYEAQ in the germline V gene. V was shortened by 5 bases and J by 10 bases, with 13 bases between the two germline ends. CDR3 DNA sequence: TGTGCCAGCAGCACGGATTCCCGGGCGCAGTATTTT. Encoded protein: CASSTDSRAQYF.

This rearrangement joins TRBV6-5 to TRBJ1-5; TRBD1 aligns across 9 bases. CDR1 MNHEY and CDR2 SVGAGI come from the germline V gene. The CDR3 extends over 13 amino acids. The V segment lost 8 bases and the J segment 7 bases; nucleotides outside the gene matches: 6. As DNA, the CDR3 is TGTGCCAGCCGGGGACAGGGTGAACAGCCCCAGCATTTT. This codes for CASRGQGEQPQHF.

This sequence joins TRBV30 and TRBJ1-1; 8 bases line up with TRBD1. With 3 bases clipped from V and 9 bases from J, the junction kept 9 bases outside the gene matches. The CDR3 contains 13 residues. Germline V gene data show CDR1 as GTSNPN and CDR2 as SVGIG (reference sequence). Here the CDR3 reads CAWSEQGELKAFF. The DNA of the CDR3 is TGTGCCTGGAGCGAACAGGGGGAATTAAAAGCTTTCTTT.

CDR3 in DNA: TGTGCCAGCTCACCACGAGCGTCCGTGAACCGAAACACCATATATTTT. This encodes CASSPRASVNRNTIYF. This sequence joins TRBV18 and TRBJ1-3; no clear D. With 1 base removed from V and 5 bases from J, the gap between germline ends came to 15 bases. The CDR3 contains 16 residues. CDR1 KGHSH and CDR2 LQKENI come from the germline V gene.

The chain employs TRBV6-1 and TRBJ2-4, with 12 bases identical to TRBD2. The CDR3 length is 16 residues. Germline lookup yields CDR1 MNHNS and CDR2 SASEGT. Trimming at V came to 2 bases and at J to 5 bases, leaving 4 bases not matched to a gene. The CDR3 loop is CASSELAGGPQNIQYF. The CDR3, as DNA: TGTGCCAGCAGTGAACTAGCGGGAGGGCCGCAAAACATTCAGTACTTC.

This clone was counted only a few times. The chain is built from TRBV4-2 and TRBJ1-1; 7 nucleotides agree with TRBD1. V shed 3 bases, J shed 5 bases, and the junction held 9 bases outside the gene matches. The germline gives CDR1 LGHNA, CDR2 YNFKEQ. This CDR3 contains 15 residues. CDR3 nucleotides: TGTGCCAGCAGCCAGACCCAGGGGGTAATGACTGAAGCTTTCTTT. This sequence encodes CASSQTQGVMTEAFF.

The chain is built from TRBV5-4 and TRBJ2-1, with D maybe TRBD1 (5 bases). V was pared by 3 bases and J by 8 bases, with 12 bases between. CDR1 is SGHNT, CDR2 YYREEE, per germline (reference sequence). This CDR3 spans 13 amino acids. The CDR3: CASSSDSPDEQFF. The CDR3 region has the DNA TGTGCCAGCAGCTCAGACAGCCCCGATGAGCAGTTCTTC.

CDR3 nucleotide sequence: TGTGCCAGCAGGGGTCCGGGACAGGGGTCTGAAAAACTGTTTTTT. This sequence encodes CASRGPGQGSEKLFF. This chain joins TRBV6-4 and TRBJ1-4; 10 bases align to TRBD1. Germline trimming cut 6 bases from V and 7 bases from J; bases unmatched to any gene: 8. The germline V gene encodes CDR1 MRHNA and CDR2 SNTAGT. The CDR3 covers 15 residues.